These 26 T cell receptor beta chains came from one sample sequenced in a study of shared clonotypes between healthy human individuals. Measured with immunoSEQ multiplex PCR; TCRdb has only the in-frame clones, and not every one. The sample includes fewer than 2.5 million clones, over 85% seen only once; the top ten take 0.36%. The sequenced sample consisted of naive CD4+ T cells from PBMCs. Sample subset: CD45RA+ positively selected. All receptors derive from a man in his late teens or twenties in good health. Some clones in this sample may be carry-over from other donors' samples.

The DNA for the CDR3 is TGTGCCAGCAGCTTGGGGGGCGGACAGGGCCCGTCACCCCTCCACTTT. It specifies CASSLGGGQGPSPLHF. The chain links TRBV5-4 to TRBJ1-6; TRBD1 matches 8 bases. The CDR3 loop spans 16 amino acids. The germline V gene encodes CDR1 SGHNT and CDR2 YYREEE (reference sequence). V gave up 0 bases and J gave up 10 bases; unmatched junction bases: 9.

This clone was counted only a few times. The chain employs TRBV2 and TRBJ1-5; unclear D gene. Germline V CDR1 and CDR2: SNHLY, FYNNEI. Trimming took 4 bases from V and 5 from J, leaving 6 bases between them. This CDR3 contains 12 residues. The CDR3 sequence: CASSAGYQPQHF. DNA of the CDR3: TGTGCCAGCAGTGCCGGTTATCAGCCCCAGCATTTT.

The rearrangement joins TRBV6-1 to TRBJ2-1; TRBD2 aligns across 7 bases. V lost 6 bases to trimming and J lost 9 bases; unmatched junction nucleotides: 8. This CDR3 region has 13 residues. Per the germline V gene, CDR1 is MNHNS and CDR2 is SASEGT. CDR3 sequence reads: CASRPAGMTEQFF. Here the CDR3 DNA reads TGTGCCAGCAGGCCAGCGGGAATGACTGAGCAGTTCTTC.

The chain is built from TRBV19 and TRBJ1-1; D is undetermined. Trimming took 3 bases from V and 0 from J, leaving 11 bases between them. Germline CDR1 and CDR2: LNHDA and SQIVND (reference sequence). This CDR3 has 15 residues. DNA of the CDR3: TGTGCCAGTAGTATCTCTCCAACCATGAACACTGAAGCTTTCTTT. Protein product: CASSISPTMNTEAFF.

The V call is TRBV15, the J call TRBJ1-5, with D possibly matching TRBD1 (5 bases). This CDR3 comprises 18 residues. Trimming pared 0 bases from V and 4 bases from J, leaving 19 bases between. Germline V gene data show CDR1 as LNHNV and CDR2 as YYDKDF (reference sequence). DNA for the CDR3: TGTGCCACCAGCAGAGAGGGGCTGGGTGGGCCTCCTAATCAGCCCCAGCATTTT. It translates to CATSREGLGGPPNQPQHF.

Comments on this clone: Other nucleotide sequences from this sample produce the same CDR3. V usage is TRBV5-4 and J usage is TRBJ1-2; D not resolved. CDR3 length equals 13 residues. Trimming took off 0 bases at V and 0 bases at J, with 3 bases between the two ends. The germline V gene encodes CDR1 SGHNT and CDR2 YYREEE (reference sequence). The CDR3 coding sequence is TGTGCCAGCAGCTTGGCAGCTAACTATGGCTACACCTTC. It yields the protein CASSLAANYGYTF.

The chain recombines TRBV29-1 with TRBJ1-2; D not resolved. The ends were cut back, 6 bases at V and 10 bases at J, with 15 bases in the middle. Germline V gene data show CDR1 as SQVTM and CDR2 as ANQGSEA. The CDR3 consists of 11 residues. The CDR3 loop is CSVTLFADYTF. Written as DNA, the CDR3 is TGCAGCGTCACACTGTTTGCTGACTACACCTTC.

The rearrangement uses TRBV7-3 and TRBJ1-1; D is ambiguous. Germline values: CDR1 SGHTA, CDR2 FQGTGA. V gave up 5 bases and J gave up 8 bases, with 15 bases separating them. This CDR3 comprises 13 residues. CDR3 sequence reads: CASSSVVGREAFF. The CDR3 DNA is TGTGCCAGCAGCAGTGTGGTGGGCAGGGAAGCTTTCTTT.

The chain uses TRBV11-2 and TRBJ2-5; 12 bases map to TRBD2. The J call may be faulty, since TRBJ2-7 better matches the DNA end. This CDR3 spans 17 amino acids. In germline, CDR1 is SGHAT, CDR2 FQNNGV. CDR3 DNA: TGTGCCAGCAGCTTAGCCCCCTTGACTAGCGGGAGAGGCGAGCAGTACTTC. The encoded protein is CASSLAPLTSGRGEQYF.

A word on this clone: Within the sample, other DNA sequences also encode this same CDR3. The CDR3 reads CASSFQGYGYTF. CDR3 sequence (DNA): TGTGCCAGCAGCTTTCAGGGCTATGGCTACACCTTC. The chain couples TRBV11-2 to TRBJ1-2; D is perhaps TRBD1 (5 bases). The CDR3 spans 12 residues. Looked up from germline, CDR1 is SGHAT and CDR2 is FQNNGV. The V gene lost 3 bases and the J gene lost 4 bases, with 6 bases spanning the gap.

The genes are TRBV2 and TRBJ1-2, with 7 nucleotides matching TRBD1. The germline V gene encodes CDR1 SNHLY and CDR2 FYNNEI. J was trimmed by 2 bases and V by 5 bases; bases with no gene match: 11. The CDR3 runs 16 residues. CDR3 bases: TGTGCCAGCAGTCGCGAGCGGACAGGTTCGAACTATGGCTACACCTTC. This translates into CASSRERTGSNYGYTF. The variable domain in full, completed from reference TRBV2 and TRBJ1-2, reads EPEVTQTPSHQVTQMGQEVILRCVPISNHLYFYWYRQILGQKVEFLVSFYNNEISEKSEIFDDQFSVERPDGSNFTLKIRSTKLEDSAMYFCASSRERTGSNYGYTFGSGTRLTVV.

This sequence joins TRBV18 and TRBJ1-2, with 8 bases fitting TRBD1. V lost 4 bases, J lost 4 bases, and 11 bases stayed unmatched. The CDR3 sequence is 16 residues long. Germline V gene data show CDR1 as KGHSH and CDR2 as LQKENI. The CDR3 DNA reads as TGTGCCAGCTCACTGGCCCTGACAGGGGACGGCTATGGCTACACCTTC. This encodes CASSLALTGDGYGYTF.

The V gene is TRBV15, the J gene TRBJ1-5; no clear D gene. CDR1 LNHNV and CDR2 YYDKDF come from the germline V gene (reference sequence). The CDR3 loop spans 19 amino acids. Trimming shortened V by 4 bases and J by 0 bases, and 22 bases separated the two germline ends. The CDR3 is CATSKRPIPGSVSNQPQHF. The CDR3 DNA follows: TGTGCCACCAGCAAACGACCAATCCCTGGGTCCGTTAGCAATCAGCCCCAGCATTTT.

The rearrangement links TRBV6-5 to TRBJ1-5, with 7 nucleotides matching TRBD1. The CDR3 spans 15 residues. CDR1 and CDR2 (germline): MNHEY, SVGAGI. J was trimmed by 0 bases and V by 7 bases; bases with no gene match: 6. CDR3 bases: TGTGCCAGCAAGCCGGGGACAGTTAGCAATCAGCCCCAGCATTTT. It encodes CASKPGTVSNQPQHF.

The gene calls are TRBV5-4 and TRBJ2-3; D not resolved. Germline-derived CDR1 and CDR2 are SGHNT and YYREEE (reference sequence). The CDR3 covers 15 residues. The V end lost 4 bases, the J end lost 5 bases, and 17 bases lay between the germline ends. The CDR3 bases are TGTGCCAGCAGCCGCAATCCCGGAGATATAGATACGCAGTATTTT. It codes for CASSRNPGDIDTQYF. The full variable domain, with the rest looked up from reference TRBV5-4 and TRBJ2-3, is ETGVTQSPTHLIKTRGQQVTLRCSSQSGHNTVSWYQQALGQGPQFIFQYYREEENGRGNFPPRFSGLQFPNYSSELNVNALELDDSALYLCASSRNPGDIDTQYFGPGTRLTVL.

The gene calls are TRBV15 and TRBJ2-4; no clear D. Germline values: CDR1 LNHNV, CDR2 YYDKDF (reference sequence). The CDR3 contains 16 residues. V lost 5 bases to trimming and J lost 0 bases, with 14 bases between them. The DNA for the CDR3 is TGTGCCACCAGCCCCGGACGGCCGGTAGCCAAAAACATTCAGTACTTC. Protein: CATSPGRPVAKNIQYF.

As regards this clone: Germline is not matched at one junction end, which may reflect a read error. The V and J genes are TRBV6-4 and TRBJ2-2, with 7 bases matching TRBD2. The CDR3 has 15 residues. Per the germline V gene, CDR1 is MRHNA and CDR2 is SNTAGT. CDR3 residues: CASSFTGGSSGKLFF. The CDR3 nucleotides are TGTGCCAGCAGTTTTACGGGAGGATCTTCCGGGAAGCTGTTTTTT.

This clone was detected only once. The V gene is TRBV28, the J gene TRBJ1-2, with a tentative D call TRBD1 (5 bases). Looked up from germline, CDR1 is MDHEN and CDR2 is SYDVKM. The CDR3 is made up of 15 amino acids. V was cut by 1 base and J by 5 bases, with 14 bases left in between. The CDR3 nucleotides read TGTGCCAGCAGTTTATTAACCGGGACGGATTATGGCTACACCTTC. It encodes CASSLLTGTDYGYTF.

This chain connects TRBV5-1 to TRBJ2-7; the match to TRBD1 covers 10 bases. This CDR3 comprises 22 residues. Trimming removed 2 bases from V and 2 bases from J; junction bases left unmatched: 25. Germline V gene lookup returns CDR1 SGHRS and CDR2 YFSETQ. CDR3 amino acids: CASSLPGQGTPMHLSGPYEQYF. CDR3 nucleotides: TGCGCCAGCAGCTTACCGGGACAGGGGACGCCCATGCATCTTTCTGGCCCCTACGAGCAGTACTTC.

This chain joins TRBV2 and TRBJ2-2; 9 bases map to TRBD1. The germline V gene has CDR1 SNHLY and CDR2 FYNNEI. V was pared by 5 bases and J by 7 bases, with 8 bases of the junction left unmatched. The CDR3 runs to 15 residues. CDR3 amino acids: CASSWDRATVGELFF. CDR3 DNA sequence: TGTGCCAGCAGTTGGGACAGGGCAACAGTCGGGGAGCTGTTTTTT.

The chain has TRBV6-5 and TRBJ2-7, with D perhaps matching TRBD2 (7 bases). Per the germline V gene, CDR1 is MNHEY and CDR2 is SVGAGI. There are 15 residues in the CDR3. With 9 bases removed from V and 3 bases from J, the gap between germline ends came to 21 bases. In DNA, the CDR3 is TGTGCCAGTGCCTTGGGGGGGGCGGTTCACTACGAGCAGTACTTC. Translating gives CASALGGAVHYEQYF.

The chain couples TRBV19 to TRBJ2-1; a weak D match, TRBD2 (6 bases). CDR3 length: 15 residues. Per the germline V gene, CDR1 is LNHDA and CDR2 is SQIVND (reference sequence). V dropped 8 bases and J dropped 5 bases, with 19 bases sitting between them. The CDR3 DNA reads TGTGCCAGTGGGTGGGCGCGGGGCCCCCACAATGAGCAGTTCTTC. It specifies CASGWARGPHNEQFF.

DNA for the CDR3: TGTGCCAGCAGCTCCGGACTAGCGGAACAAGAGACCCAGTACTTC. Protein sequence: CASSSGLAEQETQYF. The V gene is TRBV7-9, the J gene TRBJ2-5; TRBD2 agrees at 10 bases. In germline, CDR1 is SEHNR, CDR2 FQNEAQ (reference sequence). This CDR3 region has 15 residues. Losses at the gene ends were 4 bases for V and 2 bases for J; bases not matched to a gene: 4.

The chain is built from TRBV7-9 and TRBJ2-1, with a tentative D call TRBD2 (6 bases). The V gene's germline CDR1 is SEHNR and CDR2 FQNEAQ (reference sequence). V was cut by 1 base and J by 2 bases, with 15 bases left in between. This CDR3 contains 17 residues. CDR3 loop: CASSLGSSVLTYNEQFF. The CDR3 DNA reads TGTGCCAGCAGCTTAGGTTCTAGCGTTTTAACCTACAATGAGCAGTTCTTC.

V usage is TRBV7-8 and J usage is TRBJ2-5; D possibly corresponds to TRBD1 (6 bases). V lost 10 bases, J lost 5 bases, and 20 bases lay in between. CDR1 and CDR2 from the germline V gene are SGHVS and FQNEAQ. This CDR3 region has 14 residues. The CDR3 protein is CATNVPGAGETQYF. In DNA form, the CDR3 reads TGTGCCACCAACGTTCCAGGGGCTGGGGAGACCCAGTACTTC.

The genes are TRBV7-8 and TRBJ2-1, with 7 bases identical to TRBD2. V trimming: 5 bases; J trimming: 7 bases; junction bases outside the gene matches: 14. CDR1 is SGHVS, CDR2 FQNEAQ, per germline. This CDR3 spans 16 amino acids. This CDR3 reads CASSPLPGGGRNEQFF. The CDR3 region has the DNA TGTGCCAGCAGCCCCCTCCCGGGGGGAGGGCGTAATGAGCAGTTCTTC.